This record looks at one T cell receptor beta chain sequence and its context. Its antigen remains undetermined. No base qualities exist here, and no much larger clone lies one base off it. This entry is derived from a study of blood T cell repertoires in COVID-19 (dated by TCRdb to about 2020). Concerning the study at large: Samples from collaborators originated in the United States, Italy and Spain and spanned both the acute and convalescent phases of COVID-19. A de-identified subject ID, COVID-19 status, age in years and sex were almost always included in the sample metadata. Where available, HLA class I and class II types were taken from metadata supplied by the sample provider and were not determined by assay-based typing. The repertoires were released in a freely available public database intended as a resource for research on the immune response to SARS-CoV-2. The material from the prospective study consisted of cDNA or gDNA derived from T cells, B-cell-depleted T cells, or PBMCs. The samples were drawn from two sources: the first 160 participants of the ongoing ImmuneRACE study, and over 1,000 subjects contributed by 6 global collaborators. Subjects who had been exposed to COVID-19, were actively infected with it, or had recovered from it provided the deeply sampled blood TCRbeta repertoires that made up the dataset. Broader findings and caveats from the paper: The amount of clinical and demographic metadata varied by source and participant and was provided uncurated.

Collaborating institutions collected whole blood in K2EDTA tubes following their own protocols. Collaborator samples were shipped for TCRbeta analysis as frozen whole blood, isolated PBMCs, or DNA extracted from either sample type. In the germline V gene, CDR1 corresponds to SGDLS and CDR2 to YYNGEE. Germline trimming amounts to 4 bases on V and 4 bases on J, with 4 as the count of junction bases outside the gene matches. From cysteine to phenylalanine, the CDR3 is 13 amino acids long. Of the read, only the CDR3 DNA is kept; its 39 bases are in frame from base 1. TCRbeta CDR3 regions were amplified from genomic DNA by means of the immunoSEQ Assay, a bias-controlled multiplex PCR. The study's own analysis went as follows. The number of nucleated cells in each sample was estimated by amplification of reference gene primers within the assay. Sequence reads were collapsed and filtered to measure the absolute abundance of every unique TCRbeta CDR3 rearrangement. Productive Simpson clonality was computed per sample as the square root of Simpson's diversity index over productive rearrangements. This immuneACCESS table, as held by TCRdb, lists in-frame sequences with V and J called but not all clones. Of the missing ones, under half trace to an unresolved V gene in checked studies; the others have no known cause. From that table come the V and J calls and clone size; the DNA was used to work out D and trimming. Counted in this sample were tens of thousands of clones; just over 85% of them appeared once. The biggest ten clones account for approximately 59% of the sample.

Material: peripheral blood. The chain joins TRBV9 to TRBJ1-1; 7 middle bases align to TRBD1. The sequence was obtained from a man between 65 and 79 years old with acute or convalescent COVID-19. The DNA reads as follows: TGTGCCAGCAGCCGACAGGGAACCACTGAAGCTTTCTTT. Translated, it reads CASSRQGTTEAFF.